The 9 T cell receptor beta chains listed next were all sequenced from one sample in a study of blood T cell repertoires in COVID-19. Sequenced by immunoSEQ multiplex PCR; TCRdb stores in-frame clones only, minus some. Here the sample spans more than 250,000 clones, around 90% being singletons. Sequenced: peripheral blood. These receptors were obtained from a woman aged 45-60 years with COVID-19, enrolled during active disease.

V usage is TRBV5-6 and J usage is TRBJ1-6; no clear D. Germline V gene lookup returns CDR1 SGHDT and CDR2 YYEEEE. With 3 bases removed from V and 5 bases from J, the gap between germline ends came to 18 bases. CDR3 length equals 17 residues. CDR3 sequence: CASSSNGGIGHNSPLHF. As DNA, the CDR3 is TGTGCCAGCAGCTCCAACGGAGGCATCGGGCATAATTCACCCCTCCACTTT.

The gene calls are TRBV29-1 and TRBJ2-5, with TRBD2 matching 8 bases. Germline-derived CDR1 and CDR2 are SQVTM and ANQGSEA. This CDR3 spans 14 amino acids. After removal of 4 bases from V and 5 bases from J, the junction contained 9 bases not matched to a gene. CDR3 region: CSVARGPGGETQYF. CDR3 DNA sequence: TGCAGCGTTGCGCGTGGTCCGGGAGGGGAGACCCAGTACTTC.

V gene TRBV2 combines with J gene TRBJ1-2; 9 nucleotides align to TRBD1. The CDR3 has 13 amino acids. The germline CDR1 and CDR2 sequences are SNHLY and FYNNEI. V lost 9 bases, J lost 5 bases, and 7 bases stayed unmatched. Here the CDR3 DNA reads TGTGCCAGAAAACAGGGGGCCCAATATGGCTACACCTTC. This encodes CARKQGAQYGYTF.

The chain is built from TRBV7-9 and TRBJ2-1; TRBD2 agrees at 8 bases. This CDR3 comprises 15 residues. Trimming removed 6 bases from V and 3 bases from J; junction bases left unmatched: 7. CDR1 and CDR2 from the germline V gene are SEHNR and FQNEAQ (reference sequence). CDR3: CASRESGSSYNEQFF. CDR3 nucleotides: TGTGCCAGCAGAGAAAGCGGGAGTAGCTACAATGAGCAGTTCTTC.

The chain recombines TRBV10-3 with TRBJ1-1; 7 bases agree with TRBD1. This CDR3 has 14 residues. CDR1 is ENHRY, CDR2 SYGVKD, per germline. J lost 4 bases, V lost 0 bases, and 2 bases had no gene match. The CDR3 region is CAISESTGPTEAFF. Written as DNA, the CDR3 is TGTGCCATCAGTGAGTCGACAGGGCCCACTGAAGCTTTCTTT.

The chain recombines TRBV19 with TRBJ2-3; 9 bases fit TRBD1. The CDR3 is made up of 13 amino acids. The junction had 1 base not matched to a gene; V was cut back by 3 bases and J by 6 bases. CDR1 is LNHDA and CDR2 is SQIVND in the germline V gene (reference sequence). The CDR3 DNA is TGTGCCAGTAGTATGGGACAGGGTGATACGCAGTATTTT. It specifies CASSMGQGDTQYF.

The chain combines TRBV6-2 or TRBV6-3 with TRBJ1-2, with TRBD1 matching 11 bases. Germline V gene lookup returns CDR1 MNHEY and CDR2 SVGEGT. V was pared by 2 bases and J by 7 bases, with 0 bases of the junction left unmatched. The CDR3 is made up of 13 amino acids. The CDR3, as DNA: TGTGCCAGCAGTTACGGGACAGGGGGTGGCTACACCTTC. Translating gives CASSYGTGGGYTF.

V is TRBV10-3 and J is TRBJ1-1; D not resolved. CDR1 is ENHRY and CDR2 is SYGVKD in the germline V gene. This CDR3 spans 16 amino acids. V lost 3 bases and J 0 bases, leaving 14 bases between the germline ends. For the CDR3, the DNA is TGTGCCATCAGTGATTCGCAGTCGGGAATGAACACTGAAGCTTTCTTT. It encodes CAISDSQSGMNTEAFF.

The chain has TRBV19 and TRBJ1-3; D unclear. The CDR3 is made up of 14 amino acids. V lost 8 bases and J 7 bases, leaving 18 bases between the germline ends. The germline CDR1 and CDR2 sequences are LNHDA and SQIVND (reference sequence). CDR3 coding DNA: TGTGCCAGTGCCCGTATCAGCCCGGGGAACACCATATATTTT. It yields the protein CASARISPGNTIYF. The full variable domain, completed using reference TRBV19 and TRBJ1-3, is DGGITQSPKYLFRKEGQNVTLSCEQNLNHDAMYWYRQDPGQGLRLIYYSQIVNDFQKGDIAEGYSVSREKKESFPLTVTSAQKNPTAFYLCASARISPGNTIYFGEGSWLTVV.